This is a list of T cell receptor beta chains from one sample in a study of shared clonotypes between healthy human individuals. Measured with immunoSEQ multiplex PCR; TCRdb has only the in-frame clones, and not every one. Found here are roughly 650,000 clones, around 97% of them singletons; the top ten hold 0.057%. Sequencing was performed on naive CD4+ T cells sorted from blood. The receptor source for this set is a woman younger than 45 in good health. Both conserved end residues are part of each CDR3. Each record gives: V gene, clone size, J gene, D gene, CDR3 protein, CDR3 DNA. A D gene is named only where the DNA matches it firmly. Expanded clones get a size class; other rows say once, few or many, or leave the size out.

v_gene: TRBV6-1; abundance: -; j_gene: TRBJ2-7; d_gene: TRBD2; CDR3aa: CASSARLAGPYEQYF; CDR3nt: TGTGCCAGCAGTGCAAGACTAGCGGGACCCTACGAGCAGTACTTC
v_gene: TRBV9; abundance: -; j_gene: TRBJ1-4; d_gene: -; CDR3aa: CASSEDGRGVFNEKLFF; CDR3nt: TGTGCCAGCAGCGAGGACGGACGGGGAGTATTTAATGAAAAACTGTTTTTT
v_gene: TRBV7-9; abundance: once; j_gene: TRBJ1-2; d_gene: -; CDR3aa: CASSPSGRGMYGYTF; CDR3nt: TGTGCCAGCAGCCCCTCCGGGAGGGGGATGTATGGCTACACCTTC
v_gene: TRBV10-2; abundance: -; j_gene: TRBJ2-3; d_gene: -; CDR3aa: CASSPDANQPQYF; CDR3nt: TGCGCCAGCAGTCCAGACGCCAATCAGCCCCAGTATTTT
v_gene: TRBV7-2; abundance: -; j_gene: TRBJ2-6; d_gene: -; CDR3aa: CASSQDRGLTGANVLTF; CDR3nt: TGTGCCAGCAGCCAAGACAGGGGACTAACTGGGGCCAACGTCCTGACTTTC
v_gene: TRBV18; abundance: few; j_gene: TRBJ2-2; d_gene: TRBD1; CDR3aa: CASSGRQGNTGELFF; CDR3nt: TGTGCCAGCTCGGGAAGACAGGGAAACACCGGGGAGCTGTTTTTT
v_gene: TRBV7-8; abundance: -; j_gene: TRBJ2-7; d_gene: -; CDR3aa: CASSSGPLAVPRPYEQYF; CDR3nt: TGTGCCAGCAGCTCCGGCCCCTTAGCGGTCCCCCGCCCCTACGAGCAGTACTTC
v_gene: TRBV9; abundance: -; j_gene: TRBJ2-2; d_gene: -; CDR3aa: CASGGYTGELFF; CDR3nt: TGTGCCAGCGGAGGATACACCGGGGAGCTGTTTTTT
v_gene: TRBV18; abundance: -; j_gene: TRBJ2-1; d_gene: TRBD1; CDR3aa: CASSRPGQGSYNEQFF; CDR3nt: TGTGCCAGCTCACGACCGGGACAGGGCTCCTACAATGAGCAGTTCTTC
v_gene: TRBV4-1; abundance: -; j_gene: TRBJ2-7; d_gene: TRBD2; CDR3aa: CASSQWASGKFEQYF; CDR3nt: TGCGCCAGCAGCCAATGGGCTAGCGGGAAATTCGAGCAGTACTTC
v_gene: TRBV21-1; abundance: -; j_gene: TRBJ1-5; d_gene: -; CDR3aa: CASSKEQGVNQPQHF; CDR3nt: TGTGCCAGCAGCAAAGAACAGGGAGTCAATCAGCCCCAGCATTTT
v_gene: TRBV28; abundance: -; j_gene: TRBJ2-7; d_gene: TRBD1; CDR3aa: CASSSGTGASYEQYF; CDR3nt: TGTGCCAGCAGTTCCGGGACAGGGGCATCTTACGAGCAGTACTTC
v_gene: TRBV4-1; abundance: -; j_gene: TRBJ2-5; d_gene: -; CDR3aa: CASSLRGGGKETQYF; CDR3nt: TGCGCCAGCAGCCTTCGGGGAGGGGGTAAAGAGACCCAGTACTTC
v_gene: TRBV18; abundance: -; j_gene: TRBJ2-5; d_gene: -; CDR3aa: CASSPGGADVETQYF; CDR3nt: TGTGCCAGCTCACCAGGTGGGGCGGACGTGGAGACCCAGTACTTC
v_gene: TRBV28; abundance: -; j_gene: TRBJ2-7; d_gene: TRBD1; CDR3aa: CASSITGGSIYEQYF; CDR3nt: TGTGCCAGCAGTATCACAGGGGGCTCTATCTACGAGCAGTACTTC
v_gene: TRBV28; abundance: -; j_gene: TRBJ2-7; d_gene: -; CDR3aa: CASSFVVGQNSYEQYF; CDR3nt: TGTGCCAGCAGTTTCGTTGTTGGACAGAACTCCTACGAGCAGTACTTC
v_gene: TRBV4-2; abundance: -; j_gene: TRBJ2-7; d_gene: TRBD2; CDR3aa: CASSQSGLADSYEQYF; CDR3nt: TGTGCCAGCAGCCAAAGCGGACTAGCAGACTCCTACGAGCAGTACTTC
v_gene: TRBV4-1; abundance: -; j_gene: TRBJ1-2; d_gene: -; CDR3aa: CASSPGRMYGYTF; CDR3nt: TGCGCCAGCAGCCCGGGACGGATGTATGGCTACACCTTC
v_gene: TRBV27; abundance: -; j_gene: TRBJ2-7; d_gene: -; CDR3aa: CATSPTSSYEQYF; CDR3nt: TGTGCCACATCTCCGACTAGCTCCTACGAGCAGTACTTC
v_gene: TRBV28; abundance: -; j_gene: TRBJ1-2; d_gene: TRBD1; CDR3aa: CASSAPGQGDYGYTF; CDR3nt: TGTGCCAGCAGTGCTCCGGGACAGGGGGACTATGGCTACACCTTC
v_gene: TRBV6-5; abundance: -; j_gene: TRBJ1-5; d_gene: -; CDR3aa: CASSYREGNQPQHF; CDR3nt: TGTGCCAGCAGTTACAGGGAGGGCAATCAGCCCCAGCATTTT
v_gene: TRBV4-1; abundance: -; j_gene: TRBJ1-5; d_gene: -; CDR3aa: CASSHRASNQPQHF; CDR3nt: TGCGCCAGCAGCCATAGGGCCTCCAATCAGCCCCAGCATTTT
v_gene: TRBV28; abundance: -; j_gene: TRBJ1-4; d_gene: -; CDR3aa: CASSPTVGPNEKLFF; CDR3nt: TGTGCCAGCAGTCCTACAGTGGGGCCTAATGAAAAACTGTTTTTT
v_gene: TRBV7-2; abundance: -; j_gene: TRBJ2-7; d_gene: -; CDR3aa: CASSSPDSSPTYEQYF; CDR3nt: TGTGCCAGCAGCTCCCCTGATTCTAGCCCTACCTACGAGCAGTACTTC